Presented here are 7 T cell receptor beta chains from one specimen sequenced in a study of molecular identifiers for immune sequencing clone quantification. TCRdb reprocessed the PCR reads with MiXCR, giving one entry per CDR3 protein. This sample yields roughly 93,000 distinct CDR3 sequences, of which about 23% are seen a single time; 0.75% to 0.9% belongs to the top ten. The sample consisted of naive CD8+ T cells from blood, with Jurkat cell RNA spiked in. Subset noted: FACS-sorted CD8+CD4-CCR7+CD45RA+ naive T cells. These receptors were taken from a human donor in good health. Some libraries in this study had Jurkat cell RNA spiked in.

This clonotype was detected only a few times. The chain employs TRBV7-6 and TRBJ1-1, with D possibly matching TRBD1 (5 bases). The CDR3 sequence is 17 residues long. V was clipped by 7 bases and J by 3 bases, with 24 bases between them. Germline CDR1 reads SGHVS; CDR2 reads FNYEAQ. For the CDR3, the DNA is TGTGCCAGCAACTCCTTCAGTTGGCGCCCCAGGGACACTGAAGCTTTCTTT. This translates into CASNSFSWRPRDTEAFF.

This clonotype was observed many times. The rearrangement links TRBV6-1 to TRBJ2-3, with a possible D match to TRBD1 (5 bases). This CDR3 is 15 amino acids long. The germline gives CDR1 MNHNS, CDR2 SASEGT. Trimming took 1 base from V and 0 from J, leaving 8 bases between them. CDR3 region: CASSEVGASTDTQYF. CDR3 nucleotides: TGTGCCAGCAGTGAAGTAGGGGCTAGCACAGATACGCAGTATTTT.

V is TRBV3-1 and J is TRBJ1-5; maybe TRBD1 (5 bases). This CDR3 comprises 16 residues. V was clipped by 4 bases and J by 2 bases, with 15 bases between them. Germline values: CDR1 LGHDT, CDR2 YNNKEL (reference sequence). Here the CDR3 reads CASSLGPTGGNQPQHF. CDR3 nucleotides: TGTGCCAGCAGCCTCGGACCCACGGGGGGCAATCAGCCCCAGCATTTT.

This clonotype occurred many times. The CDR3 bases are TGTGCCAGCAGCGCAAGACCAGAGCTCGAGACAGATACGCAGTATTTT. It specifies CASSARPELETDTQYF. This sequence joins TRBV6-1 and TRBJ2-3; unclear D gene. Trimming shortened V by 6 bases and J by 3 bases, and 19 bases separated the two germline ends. The CDR3 contains 16 residues. CDR1 is MNHNS, CDR2 SASEGT, per germline.

For this clonotype: Germline and junction disagree at one end, which may indicate a read error. The rearrangement uses TRBV7-2 and TRBJ2-7; 12 bases are a match to TRBD2. The CDR3 consists of 15 residues. Germline lookup yields CDR1 SGHTA and CDR2 FQGNSA. Here the CDR3 reads CASSTTGLAGYAQYF. The CDR3 DNA reads TGTGCCAGCAGCACAACGGGACTAGCGGGCTACGCGCAGTACTTC.

As to this clonotype: A read error may explain this, as a much larger clone is one base away. The missing conserved phenylalanine or tryptophan at the end of this CDR3 makes a read error likely. The rearrangement uses TRBV20-1 and TRBJ1-1; D is possibly TRBD1 (5 bases). Germline CDR1 and CDR2: DFQATT and SNEGSKA (reference sequence). There are 12 residues in the CDR3. The V and J ends lost 5 bases and 5 bases respectively, with 12 bases between them. The CDR3 loop is CSAFGGGTEAFL. The CDR3 coding sequence is TGCAGTGCTTTCGGGGGGGGGACTGAAGCTTTCCTT.

This clonotype was counted many times. V and J are TRBV12-3 or TRBV12-4 and TRBJ2-3; 9 bases line up with TRBD2. J was trimmed by 1 base and V by 5 bases; bases with no gene match: 13. CDR3 length: 18 amino acids. Written as DNA, the CDR3 is TGTGCCAGCAGTCCGGAGTACCTTAGCGGGGGTGGCACAGATACGCAGTATTTT. As protein: CASSPEYLSGGGTDTQYF.